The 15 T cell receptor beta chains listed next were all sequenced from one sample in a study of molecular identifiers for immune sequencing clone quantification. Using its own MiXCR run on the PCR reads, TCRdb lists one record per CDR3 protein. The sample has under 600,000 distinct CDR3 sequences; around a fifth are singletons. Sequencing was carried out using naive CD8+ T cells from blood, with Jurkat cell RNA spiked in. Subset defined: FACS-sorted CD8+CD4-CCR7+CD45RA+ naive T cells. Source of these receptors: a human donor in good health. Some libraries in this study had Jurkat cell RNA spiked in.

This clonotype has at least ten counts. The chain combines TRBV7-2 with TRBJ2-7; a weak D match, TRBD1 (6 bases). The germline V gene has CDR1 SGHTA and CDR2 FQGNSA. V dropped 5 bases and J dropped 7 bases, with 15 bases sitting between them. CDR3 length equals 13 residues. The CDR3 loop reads CASSRGTWGEQYF. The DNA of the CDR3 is TGTGCCAGCAGCCGAGGGACATGGGGAGAGCAGTACTTC.

CDR3 sequence: CSVVGSVEAFF. The CDR3 nucleotides are TGCAGCGTTGTAGGGTCCGTTGAAGCTTTCTTT. V and J are TRBV29-1 and TRBJ1-1; D remains unclear. This CDR3 spans 11 amino acids. The V gene's germline CDR1 is SQVTM and CDR2 ANQGSEA. Trimming cost V 4 bases and J 7 bases, with 10 bases left between them.

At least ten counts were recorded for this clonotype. The CDR3: CASRPDREWSYEQYF. The CDR3 bases are TGTGCCAGCAGACCCGACAGGGAATGGTCCTACGAGCAGTACTTC. The J gene is TRBJ2-7, the V gene TRBV6-5, with 7 bases aligning to TRBD1. Germline-derived CDR1 and CDR2 are MNHEY and SVGAGI. With V trimmed by 6 bases and J by 1 base, 9 bases remained unmatched. This CDR3 has 15 amino acids.

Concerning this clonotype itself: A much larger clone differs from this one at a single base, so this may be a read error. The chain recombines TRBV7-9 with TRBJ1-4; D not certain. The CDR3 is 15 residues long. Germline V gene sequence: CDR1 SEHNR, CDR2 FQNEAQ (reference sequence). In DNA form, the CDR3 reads TGTGCCGGCAGCTTAGAGCTCCAGTCGGATGAAAAACTGTTTTTT. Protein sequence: CAGSLELQSDEKLFF.

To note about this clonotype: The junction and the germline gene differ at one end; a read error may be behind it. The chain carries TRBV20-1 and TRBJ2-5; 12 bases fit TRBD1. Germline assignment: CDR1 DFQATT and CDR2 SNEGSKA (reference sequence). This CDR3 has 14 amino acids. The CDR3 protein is CSARGTGGGETQYF. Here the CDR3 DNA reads TGCAGTGCGAGAGGGACAGGGGGCGGGGAGACCCAGTACTTC.

Here the CDR3 DNA reads TGTGCCTGGAGTGTGAGCGTCGGGGAAGAGACCCAGTACTTC. Translation: CAWSVSVGEETQYF. The genes are TRBV30 and TRBJ2-5; D perhaps matches TRBD2 (5 bases). The V and J ends lost 0 bases and 3 bases respectively, with 11 bases between them. The germline V gene has CDR1 GTSNPN and CDR2 SVGIG (reference sequence). The CDR3 runs to 14 residues.

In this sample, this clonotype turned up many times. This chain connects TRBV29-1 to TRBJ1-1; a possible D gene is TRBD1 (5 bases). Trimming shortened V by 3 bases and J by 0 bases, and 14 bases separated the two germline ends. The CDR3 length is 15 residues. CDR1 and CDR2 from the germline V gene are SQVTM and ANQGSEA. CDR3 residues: CSVEELTAMNTEAFF. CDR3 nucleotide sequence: TGCAGCGTTGAGGAATTGACAGCCATGAACACTGAAGCTTTCTTT.

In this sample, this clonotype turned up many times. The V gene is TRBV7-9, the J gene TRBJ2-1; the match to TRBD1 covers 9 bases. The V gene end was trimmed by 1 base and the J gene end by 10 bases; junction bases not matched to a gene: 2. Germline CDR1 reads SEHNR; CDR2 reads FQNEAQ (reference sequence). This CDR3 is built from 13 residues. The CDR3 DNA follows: TGTGCCAGCAGCTTAGGTGACAGGGGGGAGCAGTTCTTC. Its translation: CASSLGDRGEQFF.

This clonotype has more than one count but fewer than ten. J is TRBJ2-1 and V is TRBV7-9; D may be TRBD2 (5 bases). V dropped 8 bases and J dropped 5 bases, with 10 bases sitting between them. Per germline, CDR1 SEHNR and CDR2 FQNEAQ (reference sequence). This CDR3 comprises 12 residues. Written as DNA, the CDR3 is TGTGCCAGCGCGGGCCCCCACAATGAGCAGTTCTTC. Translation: CASAGPHNEQFF.

This chain's CDR3 is CRGWQSSTDTQYF. The CDR3 bases are TGCAGAGGGTGGCAATCTAGCACAGATACGCAGTATTTT. The genes are TRBV20-1 and TRBJ2-3; D call uncertain. CDR1 is DFQATT, CDR2 SNEGSKA, per germline (reference sequence). This CDR3 has 13 residues.

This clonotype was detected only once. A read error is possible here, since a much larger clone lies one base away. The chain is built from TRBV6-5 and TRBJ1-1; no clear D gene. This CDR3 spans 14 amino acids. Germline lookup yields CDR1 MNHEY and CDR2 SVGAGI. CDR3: CASSYQVRNTGAFF. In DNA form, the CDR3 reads TGTGCCAGCAGTTACCAGGTTAGGAACACTGGAGCTTTCTTT.

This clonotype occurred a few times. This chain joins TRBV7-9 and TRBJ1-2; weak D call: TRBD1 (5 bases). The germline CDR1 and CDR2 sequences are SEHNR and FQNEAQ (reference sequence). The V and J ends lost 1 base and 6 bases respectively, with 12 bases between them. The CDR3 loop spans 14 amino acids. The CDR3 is CASSLGLDSHGYTF. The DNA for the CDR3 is TGTGCCAGCAGCTTAGGCCTCGACAGTCATGGCTACACCTTC.

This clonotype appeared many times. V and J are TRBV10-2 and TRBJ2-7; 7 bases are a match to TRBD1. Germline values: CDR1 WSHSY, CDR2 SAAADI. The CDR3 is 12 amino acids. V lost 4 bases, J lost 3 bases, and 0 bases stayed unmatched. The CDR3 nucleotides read TGCGCCAGCAGTGGGACAGGCTACGAGCAGTACTTC. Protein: CASSGTGYEQYF.

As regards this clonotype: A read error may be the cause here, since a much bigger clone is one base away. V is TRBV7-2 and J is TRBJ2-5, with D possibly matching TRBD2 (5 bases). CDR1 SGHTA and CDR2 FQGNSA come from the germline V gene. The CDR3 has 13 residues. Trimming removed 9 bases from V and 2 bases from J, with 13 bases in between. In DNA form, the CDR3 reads TGTGCCAGAGCGGCCCCCAATCAAGAGACCCAGTACTTC. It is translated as CARAAPNQETQYF.

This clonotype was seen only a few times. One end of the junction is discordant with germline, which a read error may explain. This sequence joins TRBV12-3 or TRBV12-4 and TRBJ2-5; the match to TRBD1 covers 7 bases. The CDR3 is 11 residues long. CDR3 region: CASSFGTAILF. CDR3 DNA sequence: TGTGCCAGCAGTTTTGGGACAGCAATTCTTTTC.